These T cell receptor beta chains were read from a single sample in a study of human T cells and chemical hapten exposure. TCRdb called the RACE reads again in MiXCR, with one record for every CDR3 protein. The data show some 70,000 distinct CDR3 sequences, approximately 11% seen once. Source: whole blood, taken in connection with sensitization to the hapten diphenylcyclopropenone (DPC). Receptors were obtained from a woman aged 45-60 years with alopecia areata. Some clones in this sample may be carry-over from other donors' samples. CDR3s include the opening cysteine and the closing phenylalanine or tryptophan. A D gene is named only where the DNA matches it firmly. A row's size may be missing; if present it is once, few, many or a size class.

TRBJ1-3 | TRBV4-3 | NA | NA | TGCGCCAGCAGCCAAGATGGTAGGGCGGGTGGAAACACCATATATTTT | CASSQDGRAGGNTIYF
TRBJ2-2 | TRBV5-8 | many | NA | TGTGCCAGCACTCCGGAGGTATCGGGGGCTCGGACCGGGGAGCTGTTTTTT | CASTPEVSGARTGELFF
TRBJ2-5 | TRBV2 | NA | TRBD1 | TGTGCCAGCAGTGAAGGGACAGGGCTAGAGACCCAGTACTTC | CASSEGTGLETQYF
TRBJ1-3 | TRBV6-6 | NA | NA | TGTGCCAGCAGTTACTATGAGGCTAGCTCTGGAAACACCATATATTTT | CASSYYEASSGNTIYF
TRBJ2-2 | TRBV12-3/TRBV12-4 | many | NA | TGTGCCAGCCGCGAACGGGACATTTCCACCGGGGAGCTGTTTTTT | CASRERDISTGELFF
TRBJ2-7 | TRBV28 | many | NA | TGTGCCAGCCGGACTGTTGGGCGTAGATCCTACGAGCAGTACTTC | CASRTVGRRSYEQYF
TRBJ2-1 | TRBV11-1 | NA | NA | TGTGCCAGCAGCTTAGGGGCGGCAGTCTACAATGAGCAGTTCTTC | CASSLGAAVYNEQFF
TRBJ2-7 | TRBV12-3/TRBV12-4 | NA | TRBD2 | TGTGCCAGCAGTTTTGGGTATAGCGGGGGCTACGAGCAGTACTTC | CASSFGYSGGYEQYF
TRBJ1-4 | TRBV7-6 | NA | TRBD1 | TGTGCCAGCGGACAAACCGGGACAGGGGTTGAAAAACTGTTTTTT | CASGQTGTGVEKLFF
TRBJ2-3 | TRBV9 | few | NA | TGTGCCAGCAGCGTACAGGGGACAGATACGCAGTATTTT | CASSVQGTDTQYF
TRBJ2-5 | TRBV3-1 | NA | TRBD2 | TGTGCCAGCAGGACTAGCGGAGCGCAAGAGACCCAGTACTTC | CASRTSGAQETQYF
TRBJ2-7 | TRBV5-1 | NA | NA | TGCGCCAGCAGCACGGACAGAGAGCAGTACTTC | CASSTDREQYF
TRBJ1-2 | TRBV29-1 | few | NA | TGCAGCGCCGCAGGCTATTATGGCTACACCTTC | CSAAGYYGYTF
TRBJ1-3 | TRBV12-3/TRBV12-4 | many | NA | TGTGCCAGCAGTTTTTTCAGCAGGTCCTCTGGAAACACCATATATTTT | CASSFFSRSSGNTIYF
TRBJ1-5 | TRBV2 | few | NA | TGTGCCAGCCGTAAGGGAAATAGCAATCAGCCCCAGCATTTT | CASRKGNSNQPQHF
TRBJ1-5 | TRBV18 | NA | TRBD1 | TGTGCCAGCTCATCCACAGGGGCGGGTCAGCCCCAGCATTTT | CASSSTGAGQPQHF
TRBJ2-5 | TRBV11-1 | many | NA | TGTGCCAGCAGCTTAGCCCCTACAGGGCTGGAGACCCAGTACTTC | CASSLAPTGLETQYF
TRBJ1-3 | TRBV14 | few | NA | TGTGCCAGCAGCCCCTTGGACCTCCTCTCTGGAAACACCATATATTTT | CASSPLDLLSGNTIYF
TRBJ2-7 | TRBV28 | many | TRBD1 | TGTGCCAGCACAGGGGGCTACGAGCAGTACTTC | CASTGGYEQYF
TRBJ2-2 | TRBV10-2 | many | TRBD2 | TGCGCCAGCAGCAGACTAGCGGGAATTAGTTACACCGGGGAGCTGTTTTTT | CASSRLAGISYTGELFF
TRBJ2-7 | TRBV4-3 | few | NA | TGCGCCAGCAGCCAAGGATCGGGAGACCCCCGAGGGCAGTACTTC | CASSQGSGDPRGQYF
TRBJ1-1 | TRBV2 | NA | NA | TGTGCCAGCAGGTCGGAAAGACGGGACTTT | CASRSERRDF
TRBJ2-3 | TRBV29-1 | few | NA | TGCAGCCACAGTGGGGGGCTAGACTCCACAGATACGCAGTATTTT | CSHSGGLDSTDTQYF
TRBJ2-4 | TRBV28 | NA | NA | TGTGCCAGCAGTCTCGCCAAAAACATTCAGTACTTC | CASSLAKNIQYF
TRBJ2-1 | TRBV5-1 | NA | TRBD1 | TGCGCCAGCAGCCAGGGGGCCGGCAATGAGCAGTTCTTC | CASSQGAGNEQFF
TRBJ2-1 | TRBV11-3 | few | TRBD1 | TGTGCCAGCAGCTTAGCCGGGACAGCCTCCTACAATGAGCAGTTCTTC | CASSLAGTASYNEQFF
TRBJ2-1 | TRBV18 | few | NA | TGTGCCAGCTCACAGGACAGTTACAATGAGCAGTTCTTC | CASSQDSYNEQFF
TRBJ2-3 | TRBV7-2 | many | TRBD2 | TGTGCCAGCAGCTTAGTTAGCGGGAGCACAGATACGCAGTATTTT | CASSLVSGSTDTQYF
TRBJ1-2 | TRBV7-8 | few | TRBD1 | TGTGCCAGCAGCCTGGGACAGAACTATGGCTACACCTTC | CASSLGQNYGYTF
TRBJ2-1 | TRBV14 | many | TRBD1 | TGTGCCAGCAGCACACAGGGGGCGGCCTACAATGAGCAGTTCTTC | CASSTQGAAYNEQFF
TRBJ2-7 | TRBV12-3/TRBV12-4 | many | TRBD1 | TGTGCCAGCAGCTACGTTGGACAGGGGGCCGAGCAGTACTTC | CASSYVGQGAEQYF
TRBJ2-7 | TRBV28 | NA | TRBD1 | TGTGCCAGCAGTGGTCCGGGACAGGGATACTACGAGCAGTACTTC | CASSGPGQGYYEQYF
TRBJ2-1 | TRBV7-9 | NA | NA | TGTGCCAGCAGCTTATTCCCTAGCTGGGGGGCCTACAATGAGCAGTTCTTC | CASSLFPSWGAYNEQFF
TRBJ2-5 | TRBV29-1 | many | TRBD2 | TGCAGCGTTGGGACTAGCGGGAGTAGTGAGGAGACCCAGTACTTC | CSVGTSGSSEETQYF
TRBJ2-7 | TRBV5-1 | NA | NA | TGCGCCAGCAGCTTGGATGGGGTCCCTGGAAGCGAGCAGTACTTC | CASSLDGVPGSEQYF
TRBJ2-5 | TRBV7-3 | few | TRBD2 | TGTGCCAGCAGCCCCTCCCATAGCGGGGGGGCCTCTTTAGAGACCCAGTACTTC | CASSPSHSGGASLETQYF
TRBJ2-2 | TRBV12-3/TRBV12-4 | NA | TRBD1 | TGTGCCAGCAGAGGACAGGGGAACACCGGGGAGCTGTTTTTT | CASRGQGNTGELFF
TRBJ1-1 | TRBV7-2 | many | NA | TGTGCCAGCAGCTTAGACGGTCTGCCCAGGGAAGCTTTCTTT | CASSLDGLPREAFF
TRBJ2-7 | TRBV14 | many | NA | TGTGCCAGCAGCCAAGTCGGCAGGACCTACGAGCAGTACTTC | CASSQVGRTYEQYF
TRBJ2-2 | TRBV7-2 | NA | TRBD1 | TGTGCCAGCAGCACAAGACAGGGTTCTTACACCGGGGAGCTGTTTTTT | CASSTRQGSYTGELFF
TRBJ2-7 | TRBV7-9 | NA | TRBD1 | TGTGCCAGCAGACTGACAGGGAACCACGAGCAGTACTTC | CASRLTGNHEQYF
TRBJ2-3 | TRBV6-6 | once | TRBD1 | TGTGCCAGCAGTTACCCGGACAGGGGGCGAGGAGATACGCAGTATTTT | CASSYPDRGRGDTQYF
TRBJ1-5 | TRBV7-9 | many | TRBD1 | TGTGCCAGCAGTTCCGAGGGGACAGGGTACCAGCCCCAGCATTTT | CASSSEGTGYQPQHF
TRBJ2-1 | TRBV29-1 | NA | TRBD2 | TGCAGCGTTGAGGGGACTACAAACAATGAGCAGTTCTTC | CSVEGTTNNEQFF
TRBJ2-5 | TRBV28 | NA | NA | TGTGCCAGCAGTTTTACTGAGACCCAGTACTTC | CASSFTETQYF
TRBJ2-2 | TRBV6-6 | NA | NA | TGTGCCAGCAGTTACTCTGGGCGGAGAGGAGGGGAGCTGTTTTTT | CASSYSGRRGGELFF
TRBJ1-1 | TRBV14 | many | NA | TGTGCCAGCAGCCAGGCCTCACGGGTGGGCACTGAAGCTTTCTTT | CASSQASRVGTEAFF
TRBJ1-1 | TRBV7-2 | NA | NA | TGTGCCAGCAGCAAAAAGACAGGCGGCACTGAAGCTTTCTTT | CASSKKTGGTEAFF
TRBJ1-2 | TRBV6-2/TRBV6-3 | many | NA | TGTGCCAGCAGTTACTCGACGGCGAGCCACCACTATCCCTCTAACTATGGCTACACCTTC | CASSYSTASHHYPSNYGYTF
TRBJ2-7 | TRBV30 | many | NA | TGTGCCTGGAGTGTAGGCGGCGAGCAGTACTTC | CAWSVGGEQYF
TRBJ2-7 | TRBV6-5 | many | NA | TGTGCCAGCAGTTACTCGAGGGCTTACGAGCAGTACTTC | CASSYSRAYEQYF
TRBJ2-3 | TRBV18 | NA | TRBD1 | TGTGCCAGCTCATCCACCGGGACAGAGGGCACAGATACGCAGTATTTT | CASSSTGTEGTDTQYF